The 29 T cell receptor beta chains in this list originate from one sample, sequenced in a study of T-cell reconstitution after alpha-beta-depleted transplantation in children. Unique molecular identifiers were used in preparing the TCRbeta library. In TCRdb, the PCR reads were re-called with MiXCR into one record per CDR3 protein. Here the sample spans almost 500,000 distinct CDR3 sequences, over 9.5% being singletons. The source was PBMCs, collected before TCRalphabeta/CD19-depleted stem cell transplant. Receptors were obtained from a child aged 2-15 years with inherited bone marrow failure, due to receive a stem cell transplant.

Ten or more counts support this clonotype. This chain connects TRBV4-3 to TRBJ1-1, with D perhaps matching TRBD1 (6 bases). This CDR3 spans 15 amino acids. Trimming removed 0 bases at V and 0 bases at J, with 8 bases between. Per germline, CDR1 LGHNA and CDR2 YSLEER. This chain's CDR3 is CASSQDTGLNTEAFF. Here the CDR3 DNA reads TGCGCCAGCAGCCAAGATACAGGGTTGAACACTGAAGCTTTCTTT.

This clonotype was found many times. V is TRBV5-1 and J is TRBJ2-7; D is ambiguous. The V end was cut by 0 bases, the J end by 0 bases, with 16 bases between. CDR1 and CDR2 (germline): SGHRS, YFSETQ. The CDR3 is 17 amino acids. CDR3 nucleotides: TGCGCCAGCAGCTTGGCCTATGCAGGCCGTGTCTCCTACGAGCAGTACTTC. Amino acid sequence: CASSLAYAGRVSYEQYF.

This clonotype was found many times. V usage is TRBV28 and J usage is TRBJ2-7; 9 nucleotides agree with TRBD2. Germline V gene sequence: CDR1 MDHEN, CDR2 SYDVKM. The CDR3 is 15 residues long. After removal of 5 bases from V and 5 bases from J, the junction contained 10 bases not matched to a gene. CDR3 in amino acids: CASSENSGSIHEQYF. DNA for the CDR3: TGTGCCAGCAGTGAGAATAGCGGGAGCATCCACGAGCAGTACTTC.

This clonotype was seen many times. The chain links TRBV10-3 to TRBJ2-2; 10 positions match TRBD2. V was pared by 7 bases and J by 0 bases, with 8 bases of the junction left unmatched. CDR1 is ENHRY, CDR2 SYGVKD, per germline. The CDR3 covers 17 residues. In nucleotides, the CDR3 is TGTGCCATCATCCGGACTAGCGGAGTGGCGAACACCGGGGAGCTGTTTTTT. Translation: CAIIRTSGVANTGELFF.

This rearrangement joins TRBV5-1 to TRBJ2-1; 9 nucleotides line up with TRBD2. Germline V CDR1 and CDR2: SGHRS, YFSETQ. This CDR3 comprises 17 residues. V lost 4 bases to trimming and J lost 0 bases; unmatched junction nucleotides: 8. The CDR3 protein is CASSPGLALSSYNEQFF. Here the CDR3 DNA reads TGCGCCAGCAGCCCTGGACTAGCGCTGAGCTCCTACAATGAGCAGTTCTTC.

The J gene is TRBJ2-4, the V gene TRBV7-9; 8 nucleotides align to TRBD2. Germline V CDR1 and CDR2: SEHNR, FQNEAQ (reference sequence). The CDR3 contains 14 residues. V dropped 1 base and J dropped 11; count of bases not matched to a gene: 7. The CDR3 is CASSLEAGLGVQYF. The CDR3 coding sequence is TGTGCCAGCAGCTTAGAGGCGGGACTAGGGGTTCAGTACTTC. The full variable domain, completed using reference TRBV7-9 and TRBJ2-4, is DTGVSQNPRHKITKRGQNVTFRCDPISEHNRLYWYRQTLGQGPEFLTYFQNEAQLEKSRLLSDRFSAERPKGSFSTLEIQRTEQGDSAMYLCASSLEAGLGVQYFGAGTRLSVL.

This clonotype was picked up many times. The V call is TRBV6-5, the J call TRBJ2-5, with D possibly TRBD2 on 5 matching bases. Trimming stripped 0 bases from V and 10 bases from J, with 15 bases between. The CDR3 sequence is 14 residues long. Per the germline V gene, CDR1 is MNHEY and CDR2 is SVGAGI. The CDR3 DNA reads TGTGCCAGCAGTTACTCGAGCCAGCGGCCACTCCAGTACTTC. As protein: CASSYSSQRPLQYF.

The table lists this clonotype with a few counts. V usage is TRBV19 and J usage is TRBJ2-7; TRBD2 agrees at 8 bases. With V trimmed by 4 bases and J by 3 bases, 5 bases remained unmatched. Germline CDR1 LNHDA, CDR2 SQIVND (reference sequence). This CDR3 region has 14 residues. The CDR3 loop reads CASSTTSVGYEQYF. The CDR3 DNA follows: TGTGCCAGTAGTACGACTAGCGTGGGCTACGAGCAGTACTTC.

This clonotype showed up many times. The genes are TRBV10-3 and TRBJ1-1; D uncertain. V was shortened by 11 bases and J by 3 bases, with 19 bases between the two germline ends. The CDR3 loop spans 14 amino acids. CDR1 is ENHRY and CDR2 is SYGVKD in the germline V gene. For the CDR3, the DNA is TGTGCCGCCTCTGGAGGTTTAGAAGACACTGAAGCTTTCTTT. Protein product: CAASGGLEDTEAFF.

There are many counts of this clonotype. The V call is TRBV7-9, the J call TRBJ2-7, with TRBD2 matching over 12 bases. CDR1 and CDR2 (germline): SEHNR, FQNEAQ (reference sequence). Germline trimming cut 4 bases from V and 6 bases from J; bases unmatched to any gene: 7. This CDR3 has 15 amino acids. The CDR3 region has the DNA TGTGCCAGCAGCTCACTAGCGGGAGGACCCTCCGAGCAGTACTTC. Translated, it gives CASSSLAGGPSEQYF.

This clonotype has at least ten counts. The rearrangement links TRBV4-2 to TRBJ1-1, with a tentative D call TRBD1 (6 bases). In germline, CDR1 is LGHNA, CDR2 YNFKEQ. Between the trimmed V and J ends, which lost 0 bases and 2 bases, there was a span of 13 bases. This CDR3 spans 16 amino acids. In nucleotides, the CDR3 is TGTGCCAGCAGCCAAGATCCAGGCAGGGGTAACACTGAAGCTTTCTTT. This codes for CASSQDPGRGNTEAFF.

This clonotype was found many times. The V gene is TRBV27, the J gene TRBJ2-7; TRBD1 matches 8 bases. Germline V CDR1 and CDR2: MNHEY, SMNVEV (reference sequence). CDR3 length equals 13 residues. V lost 5 bases to trimming and J lost 2 bases; unmatched junction nucleotides: 2. The chain's CDR3 is CASSRTGTYEQYF. In nucleotides, the CDR3 is TGTGCCAGCAGTAGGACAGGGACCTACGAGCAGTACTTC.

V gene TRBV11-2 combines with J gene TRBJ2-1, with 7 bases fitting TRBD1. V was clipped by 2 bases and J by 8 bases; unmatched bases: 12. Germline CDR1 and CDR2: SGHAT and FQNNGV. The CDR3 consists of 16 residues. In DNA form, the CDR3 reads TGTGCCAGCAGCTTAACAACAGGGGTCCCTTACGATGAGCAGTTCTTC. Protein sequence: CASSLTTGVPYDEQFF.

V usage is TRBV19 and J usage is TRBJ2-1; tentatively, D is TRBD1 or TRBD2 (5 bases each). From germline, CDR1 is LNHDA and CDR2 SQIVND (reference sequence). Deletions cut 3 bases from V and 2 bases from J, with 11 bases between. CDR3 length equals 15 residues. The CDR3 sequence: CASSIPGHTYNEQFF. The CDR3 DNA is TGTGCCAGTAGTATCCCGGGGCACACCTACAATGAGCAGTTCTTC.

This clonotype was observed at least ten times. The rearrangement uses TRBV7-2 and TRBJ2-7, with 7 bases fitting TRBD2. Germline-derived CDR1 and CDR2 are SGHTA and FQGNSA. Trimming at V came to 2 bases and at J to 5 bases, leaving 9 bases not matched to a gene. The CDR3 is made up of 15 amino acids. The CDR3 sequence: CASSLLWGGFHEQYF. CDR3 DNA sequence: TGTGCCAGCAGCTTATTGTGGGGGGGATTCCACGAGCAGTACTTC.

This clonotype was picked up many times. The rearrangement uses TRBV20-1 and TRBJ2-3; TRBD2 matches 9 bases. CDR3 length equals 14 residues. Germline CDR1 and CDR2: DFQATT and SNEGSKA (reference sequence). V shed 6 bases and J 4 bases; nucleotides not matched to a gene: 8. In nucleotides, the CDR3 is TGCAGTGCCCGGGGACTAGCAATCCCAGATACGCAGTATTTT. As protein: CSARGLAIPDTQYF.

This clonotype was seen ten or more times. V usage is TRBV4-3 and J usage is TRBJ2-7; D gene unclear. The V gene's germline CDR1 is LGHNA and CDR2 YSLEER. Trimming stripped 1 base from V and 2 bases from J, with 15 bases between. CDR3 length equals 16 residues. The CDR3 DNA reads TGCGCCAGCAGCCAAGGGGGTGGGGAAAGGCCCTACGAGCAGTACTTC. Translated: CASSQGGGERPYEQYF.

This clonotype was observed at least ten times. The CDR3 region has the DNA TGCAGCGTGTGCCGGCGGGAGGGACGCAATGAGCAGTTCTTC. Residues: CSVCRREGRNEQFF. This chain links TRBV29-1 with TRBJ2-1; 9 bases map to TRBD2. V was clipped by 6 bases and J by 6 bases; unmatched bases: 9. Germline lookup yields CDR1 SQVTM and CDR2 ANQGSEA. The CDR3 sequence is 14 residues long.

This clonotype occurred a few times. The rearrangement uses TRBV12-3 or TRBV12-4 and TRBJ2-3, with TRBD2 as a possible D gene (6 bases). The CDR3 has 14 amino acids. V lost 8 bases, J lost 2 bases, and 14 bases lay in between. The CDR3 sequence: CASLLREFTDTQYF. The CDR3 DNA reads TGTGCCAGCCTGCTTCGGGAGTTCACAGATACGCAGTATTTT.

This clonotype was seen many times. V usage is TRBV29-1 and J usage is TRBJ2-1; no reliable D call. The germline V and J ends were trimmed by 6 bases and 7 bases, with 16 bases remaining between them. This CDR3 has 13 residues. Germline-derived CDR1 and CDR2 are SQVTM and ANQGSEA. CDR3 protein: CSVSPRVPNEQFF. For the CDR3, the DNA is TGCAGCGTCTCACCTAGGGTCCCAAATGAGCAGTTCTTC.

This clonotype turned up a few times. This rearrangement joins TRBV15 to TRBJ1-5, with 8 bases lining up with TRBD1. With V trimmed by 3 bases and J by 5 bases, 6 bases remained unmatched. The length of the CDR3 is 15 residues. Germline V CDR1 and CDR2: LNHNV, YYDKDF (reference sequence). The CDR3 nucleotides read TGTGCCACCAGCAGGAACGGACAGGGATATCAGCCCCAGCATTTT. Translation gives CATSRNGQGYQPQHF.

This clonotype showed up just a few times. CDR3 sequence reads: CSARDMGQDRAKNIQYF. The CDR3 DNA reads as TGCAGTGCTAGAGATATGGGACAGGATAGAGCTAAAAACATTCAGTACTTC. This sequence joins TRBV20-1 and TRBJ2-4; 8 bases fit TRBD1. This CDR3 comprises 17 residues. Germline CDR1 DFQATT, CDR2 SNEGSKA (reference sequence). V gave up 0 bases and J gave up 4 bases; unmatched junction bases: 11.

This chain joins TRBV5-1 and TRBJ1-5; D is ambiguous. Germline V gene lookup returns CDR1 SGHRS and CDR2 YFSETQ. V dropped 0 bases and J dropped 8 bases, with 18 bases sitting between them. This CDR3 has 16 amino acids. CDR3 sequence (DNA): TGCGCCAGCAGCTTGGATGGAGCGGATCCCCTGAAGCCCCAGCATTTT. Its protein is CASSLDGADPLKPQHF.

Note on this clonotype: The junction shows a germline mismatch at one end, possibly a read error. The chain links TRBV4-2 to TRBJ2-7; D could derive from TRBD1 or TRBD2 (5 bases each). CDR1 and CDR2 (germline): LGHNA, YNFKEQ. The CDR3 is 13 residues long. CDR3 in amino acids: CASSPGSSCEQYF. DNA of the CDR3: TGTGCCAGCAGCCCAGGGAGCTCCTGCGAGCAGTACTTC.

In its sample, this clonotype was seen many times. This chain connects TRBV7-6 to TRBJ2-7, with D tentatively TRBD1 or TRBD2 (6 bases each). The CDR3 runs to 17 residues. V gave up 5 bases and J gave up 2 bases, with 22 bases separating them. Looked up from germline, CDR1 is SGHVS and CDR2 is FNYEAQ. Here the CDR3 reads CASSLGGPTWEPYEQYF. CDR3 in DNA: TGTGCCAGCAGCCTTGGGGGGCCGACCTGGGAACCCTACGAGCAGTACTTC.

This clonotype was recorded many times. The genes are TRBV12-3 or TRBV12-4 and TRBJ2-7; TRBD2 agrees at 13 bases. The trim removed 6 bases at V and 3 bases at J, leaving 5 bases unmatched. The CDR3 length is 15 residues. CDR3 region: CASRRGTSGVYEQYF. The CDR3 DNA is TGTGCCAGCAGACGCGGGACTAGCGGGGTCTACGAGCAGTACTTC.

This clonotype was counted at least ten times. The V and J genes are TRBV4-3 and TRBJ2-7, with D perhaps being TRBD1 or TRBD2 (5 bases each). Germline V lookup: CDR1 LGHNA, CDR2 YSLEER. CDR3 length equals 15 residues. V dropped 2 bases and J dropped 2 bases, with 13 bases sitting between them. In DNA, the CDR3 is TGCGCCAGCAGCCAAACACCGGGACGTCCCTACGAGCAGTACTTC. It translates to CASSQTPGRPYEQYF.

This clonotype occurred many times. The chain couples TRBV12-3 or TRBV12-4 to TRBJ2-1; tentative D call: TRBD2 (5 bases). The CDR3 sequence is 15 residues long. The ends were cut back, 4 bases at V and 6 bases at J, with 16 bases in the middle. The CDR3 loop reads CASSSISGLINEQFF. DNA of the CDR3: TGTGCCAGCAGTTCCATATCCGGACTGATCAATGAGCAGTTCTTC.

This clonotype has ten or more counts. This chain joins TRBV27 and TRBJ2-5, with D tentatively TRBD2 (6 bases). The CDR3 totals 13 residues. The V and J ends lost 3 bases and 4 bases respectively, with 9 bases between them. Germline CDR1 MNHEY, CDR2 SMNVEV (reference sequence). In nucleotides, the CDR3 is TGTGCCAGCAGTTTCATGGGGGGAGAGACCCAGTACTTC. It codes for CASSFMGGETQYF.